The 4 T cell receptor beta chains given below trace back to one sample, sequenced in a study of blood T cell repertoires in COVID-19. TCRdb keeps only in-frame clones here, not all; method: immunoSEQ multiplex PCR. The sample records roughly 32,000 clones, over 75% being singletons. Sequenced: peripheral blood. Source of these receptors: a man between 60 and 75 years old with active COVID-19.

The chain joins TRBV6-2 or TRBV6-3 to TRBJ1-5; D might be TRBD1 (6 bases). CDR1 MNHEY and CDR2 SVGEGT come from the germline V gene. V shed 5 bases and J shed 4 bases, with 21 bases lying between them. CDR3 length: 17 amino acids. The DNA for the CDR3 is TGTGCCAGCAGTCCGGCCACTAGACAGGCAGCAAATCAGCCCCAGCATTTT. Translated, it gives CASSPATRQAANQPQHF.

The rearrangement uses TRBV4-3 and TRBJ2-7, with TRBD2 matching 8 bases. The germline V gene has CDR1 LGHNA and CDR2 YSLEER. The CDR3 covers 15 residues. The V gene end was trimmed by 0 bases and the J gene end by 6 bases; junction bases not matched to a gene: 7. The CDR3 DNA is TGCGCCAGCAGCCAAGATCCCAGCGGGGGTCTCGAGCAGTACTTC. This codes for CASSQDPSGGLEQYF.

The chain is built from TRBV19 and TRBJ1-6; a possible D gene is TRBD1 (6 bases). Trimming cost V 6 bases and J 9 bases, with 24 bases left between them. Germline-derived CDR1 and CDR2 are LNHDA and SQIVND (reference sequence). The CDR3 totals 17 residues. The CDR3 sequence: CASRRGGPGGLPSPLHF. Here the CDR3 DNA reads TGTGCCAGTAGACGGGGTGGGCCCGGGGGGCTCCCTTCACCCCTCCACTTT.

The chain carries TRBV15 and TRBJ1-4; D possibly corresponds to TRBD1 (5 bases). V was clipped by 1 base and J by 4 bases, with 16 bases between them. Germline lookup yields CDR1 LNHNV and CDR2 YYDKDF (reference sequence). The length of the CDR3 is 17 residues. Here the CDR3 DNA reads TGTGCCACCAGCAGAGCACGAGGAGACGGGGGTAATGAAAAACTGTTTTTT. Translation gives CATSRARGDGGNEKLFF.